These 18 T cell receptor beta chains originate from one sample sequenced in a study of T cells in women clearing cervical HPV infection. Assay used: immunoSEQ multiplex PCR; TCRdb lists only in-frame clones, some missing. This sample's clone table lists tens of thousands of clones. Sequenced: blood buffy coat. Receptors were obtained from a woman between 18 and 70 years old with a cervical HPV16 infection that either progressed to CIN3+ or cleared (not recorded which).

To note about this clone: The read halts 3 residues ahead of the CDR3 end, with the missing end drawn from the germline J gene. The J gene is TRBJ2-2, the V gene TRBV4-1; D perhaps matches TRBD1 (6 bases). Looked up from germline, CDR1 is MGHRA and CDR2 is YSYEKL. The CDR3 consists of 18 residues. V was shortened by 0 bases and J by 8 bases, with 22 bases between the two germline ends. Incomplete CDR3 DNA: TGCGCCAGCAGCCAAGACGGATTGGGGGCTGTATTCCTAGGGGAG. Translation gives CASSQDGLGAVFLGE. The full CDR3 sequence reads CASSQDGLGAVFLGELFF.

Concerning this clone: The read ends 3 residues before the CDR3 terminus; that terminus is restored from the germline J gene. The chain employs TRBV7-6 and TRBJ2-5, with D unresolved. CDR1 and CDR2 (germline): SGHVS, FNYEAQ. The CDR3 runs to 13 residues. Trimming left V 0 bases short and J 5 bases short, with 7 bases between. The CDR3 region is CASSLAFGETQYF. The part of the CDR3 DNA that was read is TGTGCCAGCAGCTTAGCCTTCGGGGAGACC.

CDR3 bases read: TGTGCCAGCAGCCCCGATTCACTAGCCGGCGAG. Its translation is CASSPDSLAGE. The full CDR3 protein reads CASSPDSLAGEQYF. The V gene is TRBV7-9, the J gene TRBJ2-7; a possible D gene is TRBD2 (6 bases). The read halts 3 residues ahead of the CDR3 end, with the missing end drawn from the germline J gene. CDR3 length equals 14 residues. The germline V gene has CDR1 SEHNR and CDR2 FQNEAQ (reference sequence). V was cut by 5 bases and J by 6 bases, with 17 bases left in between.

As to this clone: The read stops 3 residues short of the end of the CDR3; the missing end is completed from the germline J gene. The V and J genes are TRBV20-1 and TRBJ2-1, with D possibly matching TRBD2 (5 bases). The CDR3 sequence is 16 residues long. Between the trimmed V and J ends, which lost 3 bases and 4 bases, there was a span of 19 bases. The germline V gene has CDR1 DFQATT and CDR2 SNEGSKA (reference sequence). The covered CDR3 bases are TGCAGTGCTAGCGGAGCAAAGCGGAATACTTACAATGAG. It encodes CSASGAKRNTYNE. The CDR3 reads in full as CSASGAKRNTYNEQFF.

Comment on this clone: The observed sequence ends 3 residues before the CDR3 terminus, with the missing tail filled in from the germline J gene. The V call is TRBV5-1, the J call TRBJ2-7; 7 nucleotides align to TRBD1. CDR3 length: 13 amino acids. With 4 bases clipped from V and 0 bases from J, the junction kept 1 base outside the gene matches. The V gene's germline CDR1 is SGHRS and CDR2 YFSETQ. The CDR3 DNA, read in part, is TGCGCCAGCAGCGGGACAGACTCCTACGAG. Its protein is CASSGTDSYE. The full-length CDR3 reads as CASSGTDSYEQYF.

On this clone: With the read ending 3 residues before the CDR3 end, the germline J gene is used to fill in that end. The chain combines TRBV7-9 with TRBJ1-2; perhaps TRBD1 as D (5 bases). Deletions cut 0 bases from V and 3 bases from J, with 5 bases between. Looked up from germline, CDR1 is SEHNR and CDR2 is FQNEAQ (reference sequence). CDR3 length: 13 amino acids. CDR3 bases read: TGTGCCAGCAGCTTAGCCAGGGACTATGGC. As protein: CASSLARDYG. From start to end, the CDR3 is CASSLARDYGYTF. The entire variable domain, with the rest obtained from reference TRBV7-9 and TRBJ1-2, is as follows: DTGVSQNPRHKITKRGQNVTFRCDPISEHNRLYWYRQTLGQGPEFLTYFQNEAQLEKSRLLSDRFSAERPKGSFSTLEIQRTEQGDSAMYLCASSLARDYGYTFGSGTRLTVV.

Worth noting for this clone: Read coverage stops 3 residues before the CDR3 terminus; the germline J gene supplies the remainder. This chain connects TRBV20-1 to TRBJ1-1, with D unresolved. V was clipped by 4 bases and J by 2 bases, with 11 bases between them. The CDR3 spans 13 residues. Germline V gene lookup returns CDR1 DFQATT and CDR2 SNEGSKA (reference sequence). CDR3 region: CSAIGQSNTEAFF. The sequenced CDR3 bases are TGCAGTGCTATAGGGCAGAGTAACACTGAA.

The DNA read from the CDR3 is TGTGCCAGCCCCCCGGGGACTAGCCCTGACGAG. Its translation is CASPPGTSPDE. The whole CDR3 protein reads CASPPGTSPDEQYF. The genes are TRBV7-4 and TRBJ2-7; 9 bases match TRBD2. The read gets to within 3 residues of the CDR3 end, and the germline J gene fills in the rest. This CDR3 comprises 14 residues. The germline gives CDR1 SGHVT, CDR2 SQSDAQ. V gave up 8 bases and J gave up 5 bases; unmatched junction bases: 10.

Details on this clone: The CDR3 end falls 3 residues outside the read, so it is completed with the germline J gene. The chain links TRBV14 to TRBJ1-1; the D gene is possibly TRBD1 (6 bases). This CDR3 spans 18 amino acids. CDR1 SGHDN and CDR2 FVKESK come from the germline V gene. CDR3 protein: CASSQDGWTANGGSKAFF. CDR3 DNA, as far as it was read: TGTGCCAGCAGCCAAGATGGGTGGACAGCCAATGGGGGTAGTAAA.

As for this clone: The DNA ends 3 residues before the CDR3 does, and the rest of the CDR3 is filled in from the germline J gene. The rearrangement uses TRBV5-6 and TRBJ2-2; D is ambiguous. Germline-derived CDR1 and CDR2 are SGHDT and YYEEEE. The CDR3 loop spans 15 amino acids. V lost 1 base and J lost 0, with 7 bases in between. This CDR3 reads CASSLTVSNTGELFF. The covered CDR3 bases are TGTGCCAGCAGCTTGACAGTCTCGAACACCGGGGAG. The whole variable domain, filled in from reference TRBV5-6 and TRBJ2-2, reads DAGVTQSPTHLIKTRGQQVTLRCSPKSGHDTVSWYQQALGQGPQFIFQYYEEEERQRGNFPDRFSGHQFPNYSSELNVNALLLGDSALYLCASSLTVSNTGELFFGEGSRLTVL.

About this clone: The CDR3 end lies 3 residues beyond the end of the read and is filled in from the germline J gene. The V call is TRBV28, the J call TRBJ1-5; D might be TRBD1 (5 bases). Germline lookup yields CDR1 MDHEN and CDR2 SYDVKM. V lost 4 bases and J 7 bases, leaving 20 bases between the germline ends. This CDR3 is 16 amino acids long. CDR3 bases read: TGTGCCAGCAGTTCCCCCGAGACAGCCCTCAGGCAGCCC. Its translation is CASSSPETALRQP. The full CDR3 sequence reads CASSSPETALRQPQHF.

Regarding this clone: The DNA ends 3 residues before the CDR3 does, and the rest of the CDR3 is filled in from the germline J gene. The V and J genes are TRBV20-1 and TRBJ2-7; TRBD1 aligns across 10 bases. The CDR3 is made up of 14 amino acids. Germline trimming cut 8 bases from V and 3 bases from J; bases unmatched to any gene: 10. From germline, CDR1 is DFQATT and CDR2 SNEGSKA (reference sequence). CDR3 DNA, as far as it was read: TGCAGTCTCGAACATAGGGACAGGGGCTACGAG. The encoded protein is CSLEHRDRGYE. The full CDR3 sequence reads CSLEHRDRGYEQYF.

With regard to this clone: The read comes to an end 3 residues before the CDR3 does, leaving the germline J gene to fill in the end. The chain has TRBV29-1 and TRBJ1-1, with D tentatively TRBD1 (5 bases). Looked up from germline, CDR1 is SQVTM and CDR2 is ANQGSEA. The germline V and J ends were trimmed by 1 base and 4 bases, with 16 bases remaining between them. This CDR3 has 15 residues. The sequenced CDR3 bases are TGCAGCGTTGAAGCCCCAGCAGCGAGGGGCACTGAA. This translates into CSVEAPAARGTE. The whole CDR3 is CSVEAPAARGTEAFF.

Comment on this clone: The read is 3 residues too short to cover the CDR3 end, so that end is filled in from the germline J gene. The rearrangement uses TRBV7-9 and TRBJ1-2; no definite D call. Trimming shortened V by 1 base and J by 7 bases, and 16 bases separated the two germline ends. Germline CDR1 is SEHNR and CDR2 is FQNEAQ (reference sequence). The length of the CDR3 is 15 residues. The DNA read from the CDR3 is TGTGCCAGCAGCTTAGGGACGGGGAGAACGGCTGGC. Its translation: CASSLGTGRTAG. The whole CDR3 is CASSLGTGRTAGYTF.

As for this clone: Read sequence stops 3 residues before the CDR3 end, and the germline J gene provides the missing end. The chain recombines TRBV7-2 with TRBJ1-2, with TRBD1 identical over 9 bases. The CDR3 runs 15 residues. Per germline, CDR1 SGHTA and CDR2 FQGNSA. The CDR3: CASSPRTGDVLGYTF. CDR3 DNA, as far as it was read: TGTGCCAGCAGCCCCCGGACAGGGGATGTATTAGGC.

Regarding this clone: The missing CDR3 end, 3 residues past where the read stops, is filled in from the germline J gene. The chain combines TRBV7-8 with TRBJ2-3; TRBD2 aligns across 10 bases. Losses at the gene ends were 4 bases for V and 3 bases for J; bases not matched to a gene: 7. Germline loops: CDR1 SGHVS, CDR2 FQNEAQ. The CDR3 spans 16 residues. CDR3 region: CASSSPDSGGTDTQYF. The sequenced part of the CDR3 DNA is TGTGCCAGCAGCTCCCCCGATAGCGGGGGGACAGATACG.

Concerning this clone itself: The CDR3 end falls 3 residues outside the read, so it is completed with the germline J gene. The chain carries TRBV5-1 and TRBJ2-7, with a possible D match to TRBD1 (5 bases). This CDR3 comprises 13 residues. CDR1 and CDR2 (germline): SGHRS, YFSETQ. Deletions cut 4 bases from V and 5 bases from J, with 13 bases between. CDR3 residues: CASSQGAGNEQYF. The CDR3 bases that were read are TGCGCCAGCAGCCAAGGGGCAGGGAACGAG. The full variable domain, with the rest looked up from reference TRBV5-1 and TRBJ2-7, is KAGVTQTPRYLIKTRGQQVTLSCSPISGHRSVSWYQQTPGQGLQFLFEYFSETQRNKGNFPGRFSGRQFSNSRSEMNVSTLELGDSALYLCASSQGAGNEQYFGPGTRLTVT.

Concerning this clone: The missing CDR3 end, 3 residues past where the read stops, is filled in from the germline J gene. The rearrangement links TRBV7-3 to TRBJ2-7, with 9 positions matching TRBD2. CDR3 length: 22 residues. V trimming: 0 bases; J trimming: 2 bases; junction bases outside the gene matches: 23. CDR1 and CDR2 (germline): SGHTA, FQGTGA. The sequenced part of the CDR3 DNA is TGTGCCAGCAGCTTAACAACCAACAAGACTAGCGGAAAGCGAGAAAAACCCTACGAG. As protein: CASSLTTNKTSGKREKPYE. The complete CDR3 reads CASSLTTNKTSGKREKPYEQYF.